Listed here are 7 T cell receptor beta chains from one sample, sequenced in a study of PD-L1 blockade in urothelial cancer. Time point here: peripheral blood 6 weeks after treatment start. TCRdb's table, derived via immunoSEQ multiplex PCR, lists solely in-frame clones and lacks some. In the table there are around 50,000 clones, about 88% of which are singletons. The sequenced sample was PBMCs, obtained around atezolizumab (anti-PD-L1) treatment. The receptors were sampled from a man in his 60s with urothelial cancer.

The chain combines TRBV5-1 with TRBJ2-1; 8 bases align to TRBD1. The germline gives CDR1 SGHRS, CDR2 YFSETQ. The junction had 9 bases not matched to a gene; V was cut back by 4 bases and J by 3 bases. The CDR3 has 16 amino acids. The CDR3 DNA reads TGCGCCAGCAGCGCCCGGGGGACAGGCCTCTACAATGAGCAGTTCTTC. This translates into CASSARGTGLYNEQFF. Using reference TRBV5-1 and TRBJ2-1 for the parts outside the CDR3, the full variable domain is KAGVTQTPRYLIKTRGQQVTLSCSPISGHRSVSWYQQTPGQGLQFLFEYFSETQRNKGNFPGRFSGRQFSNSRSEMNVSTLELGDSALYLCASSARGTGLYNEQFFGPGTRLTVL.

The genes are TRBV30 and TRBJ1-6, with a possible D match to TRBD1 (6 bases). Trimming removed 5 bases from V and 7 bases from J, with 9 bases in between. The CDR3 consists of 12 residues. Germline V CDR1 and CDR2: GTSNPN, SVGIG (reference sequence). CDR3 nucleotide sequence: TGTGCCTGGGGACAGAGGAATTCACCCCTCCACTTT. Residues: CAWGQRNSPLHF.

About this clone itself: One end of the junction is discordant with germline, which a read error may explain. J is TRBJ2-5 and V is TRBV28; 7 nucleotides agree with TRBD1. CDR3 length equals 12 residues. CDR1 is MDHEN and CDR2 is SYDVKM in the germline V gene. The CDR3 region has the DNA TGTGCCAGCAGTTTAAGGGAGACAGGGTTCAACTTC. It is translated as CASSLRETGFNF.

V is TRBV19 and J is TRBJ2-4; D call uncertain. The CDR3 length is 15 residues. V lost 1 base, J lost 0 bases, and 7 bases lay in between. The germline V gene has CDR1 LNHDA and CDR2 SQIVND (reference sequence). CDR3 DNA sequence: TGTGCCAGTAGTATAGCCCCCCTAGCCAAAAACATTCAGTACTTC. Its translation: CASSIAPLAKNIQYF. Filled out from reference TRBV19 and TRBJ2-4, the complete variable domain reads DGGITQSPKYLFRKEGQNVTLSCEQNLNHDAMYWYRQDPGQGLRLIYYSQIVNDFQKGDIAEGYSVSREKKESFPLTVTSAQKNPTAFYLCASSIAPLAKNIQYFGAGTRLSVL.

The DNA for the CDR3 is TGTGCCAGCTCACCACCGGACAGGTGGGACATTCAGTACTTC. Protein product: CASSPPDRWDIQYF. This rearrangement joins TRBV18 to TRBJ2-4; 7 bases are a match to TRBD1. The V segment lost 0 bases and the J segment 8 bases; nucleotides outside the gene matches: 4. CDR3 length: 14 residues. Germline CDR1 is KGHSH and CDR2 is LQKENI.

The chain uses TRBV10-3 and TRBJ2-5, with 7 bases matching TRBD2. This CDR3 is 12 amino acids long. V trimming: 5 bases; J trimming: 4 bases; junction bases outside the gene matches: 1. In germline, CDR1 is ENHRY, CDR2 SYGVKD. This chain's CDR3 is CAISTGGETQYF. CDR3 in DNA: TGTGCCATCAGTACGGGGGGAGAGACCCAGTACTTC.

The J gene is TRBJ1-1, the V gene TRBV5-6; tentative D call: TRBD1 (6 bases). Trimming left V 1 base short and J 8 bases short, with 15 bases between. Germline loops: CDR1 SGHDT, CDR2 YYEEEE. The CDR3 is 14 residues long. The CDR3 here is CASSLPRGSDEAFF. For the CDR3, the DNA is TGTGCCAGCAGCTTGCCGAGGGGGTCCGACGAAGCTTTCTTT. Together with reference TRBV5-6 and TRBJ1-1, the CDR3 gives the full variable domain: DAGVTQSPTHLIKTRGQQVTLRCSPKSGHDTVSWYQQALGQGPQFIFQYYEEEERQRGNFPDRFSGHQFPNYSSELNVNALLLGDSALYLCASSLPRGSDEAFFGQGTRLTVV.